These T cell receptor beta chains were read from a single sample in a study of T cells in Graves' hyperthyroidism and ophthalmopathy. TCRdb re-called the multiplex PCR reads with MiXCR, one entry per CDR3 protein. The sample lists about 840,000 distinct CDR3 sequences, about two fifths occurring once. The sequenced sample consisted of blood. The receptors shown here come from a man aged 18 to 35 with Graves' hyperthyroidism. Both conserved end residues are part of each CDR3. Fields, in order: clone size, D gene, CDR3 length, J gene, V gene, CDR3 protein, CDR3 DNA. D genes are given only for firm matches. Size values are once, few and many counts, or a class for expanded clones, and some rows have none.

many . 15 TRBJ1-6 TRBV7-2 CASSLGVSMGSPLHF TGTGCCAGCAGCCTAGGGGTCTCAATGGGTTCACCCCTCCACTTT
. . 14 TRBJ2-5 TRBV5-8 CASSLAGQPETQYF TGTGCCAGCAGCTTAGCCGGGCAGCCCGAGACCCAGTACTTC
. TRBD2 16 TRBJ2-5 TRBV11-3 CASSSTSGGPQETQYF TGCGCCAGCAGCTCGACTAGCGGGGGACCCCAAGAGACCCAGTACTTC
few . 13 TRBJ1-5 TRBV6-1 CASSEEGQQPQHF TGTGCCAGCAGCGAAGAGGGACAACAGCCCCAGCATTTT
. . 16 TRBJ1-6 TRBV5-1 CASSLEDGNPNSPLHF TGCGCCAGCAGCTTGGAAGATGGTAACCCGAATTCACCCCTCCACTTT
few . 15 TRBJ1-5 TRBV7-2 CASSQAVLVNQPQHF TGCGCCAGCAGCCAAGCTGTTCTGGTGAATCAGCCCCAGCATTTT
few TRBD1 16 TRBJ2-2 TRBV12-3/TRBV12-4 CASSSSGTGSGGELFF TGTGCCAGCAGTTCCTCCGGGACAGGGTCGGGCGGGGAGCTGTTTTTT
. . 13 TRBJ1-2 TRBV15 CATSRAGGRGYTF TGTGCCACCAGCAGAGCCGGGGGTCGTGGCTACACCTTC
. . 12 TRBJ2-7 TRBV10-3 CAISDGCGEQYF TGTGCTATCAGTGACGGGTGTGGAGAGCAGTACTTC
. . 13 TRBJ1-4 TRBV25-1 CAPRVPTNEKLFF TGTGCCCCAAGGGTCCCAACTAATGAAAAACTGTTTTTT
many TRBD2 15 TRBJ2-7 TRBV29-1 CSVESTTSASYEQYF TGCAGCGTTGAATCAACTACTAGCGCGTCCTACGAGCAGTACTTC
few . 14 TRBJ1-1 TRBV7-8 CASSWTSANTEAFF TGTGCCAGCAGCTGGACGTCGGCCAACACTGAAGCTTTCTTT
many TRBD1 16 TRBJ1-6 TRBV7-8 CASSLGGQAYNSPLHF TGTGCCAGCAGCTTAGGGGGACAGGCGTATAATTCACCCCTCCACTTT
. . 15 TRBJ2-5 TRBV7-9 CASSLFSGGEGTQYF TGTGCCAGCAGCTTATTTAGCGGTGGGGAAGGGACCCAGTACTTC
once TRBD2 16 TRBJ2-5 TRBV7-2 CASGVGRGLAGETQYF TGTGCCAGCGGGGTCGGGCGGGGACTAGCGGGAGAGACCCAGTACTTC
. . 13 TRBJ1-2 TRBV9 CVSSAAPGDGYTF TGTGTCAGCAGCGCTGCTCCAGGGGACGGCTACACCTTC
. . 18 TRBJ1-6 TRBV6-5 CASSLRGSGPGGTSPLHF TGTGCCAGCAGTTTACGGGGGTCCGGACCAGGAGGCACTTCACCCCTCCACTTT
few TRBD1 15 TRBJ1-5 TRBV6-5 CASTLTGTSNQPQHF TGTGCCAGCACCCTGACAGGGACTAGCAATCAGCCCCAGCATTTT
few . 14 TRBJ1-1 TRBV7-9 CASSSDQAYTEAFF TGTGCCAGCAGCTCCGACCAGGCGTACACTGAAGCTTTCTTT
. . 13 TRBJ2-7 TRBV6-6 CASSTTPGTEQYF TGTGCCAGCAGTACGACCCCAGGGACCGAGCAGTACTTC
many . 11 TRBJ1-1 TRBV19 CATGPGTEAFF TGTGCCACCGGGCCGGGGACTGAAGCTTTCTTT
. TRBD1 15 TRBJ2-5 TRBV20-1 CSAVDRDSNQETQYF TGCAGTGCTGTCGACCGGGACAGCAACCAAGAGACCCAGTACTTC
few TRBD1 15 TRBJ1-1 TRBV6-1 CASSSRDRDLTEAFF TGTGCCAGCAGTTCCCGGGACAGGGATTTGACTGAAGCTTTCTTT
many . 14 TRBJ2-5 TRBV20-1 CSARDHARLGTQYF TGCAGTGCTAGAGATCATGCGCGCCTAGGGACCCAGTACTTC
many . 13 TRBJ1-6 TRBV28 CASSLNYNSPLHF TGTGCCAGCAGCCTCAACTATAATTCACCCCTCCACTTT
many . 13 TRBJ1-1 TRBV2 CAASFRVNTEAFF TGTGCCGCCTCCTTTAGGGTGAACACTGAAGCTTTCTTT
. . 12 TRBJ2-7 TRBV29-1 CSFDISTYEQYF TGCAGCTTCGACATTAGTACCTACGAGCAGTACTTC
. . 11 TRBJ2-7 TRBV5-5 CASSYGQVQYF TGTGCCAGCAGTTACGGCCAGGTACAGTACTTC
many . 14 TRBJ1-5 TRBV7-6 CASSLSGDNQPQHF TGTGCCAGCAGCTTATCAGGAGATAATCAGCCCCAGCATTTT
many . 15 TRBJ2-5 TRBV10-3 CAISDRKGGGETQYF TGTGCCATCAGTGACCGAAAGGGAGGGGGCGAGACCCAGTACTTC
many . 14 TRBJ1-5 TRBV10-3 CAILDPHSNQPQHF TGTGCCATCTTGGATCCCCATAGCAATCAGCCCCAGCATTTT
. . 15 TRBJ2-5 TRBV5-1 CASSLEGGVQETQYF TGCGCCAGCAGCTTGGAGGGGGGGGTCCAAGAGACCCAGTACTTC
many TRBD1 16 TRBJ1-5 TRBV5-8 CASILVGQGSNQPQHF TGTGCCAGCATCCTCGTGGGACAGGGAAGCAATCAGCCCCAGCATTTT
. TRBD2 15 TRBJ2-7 TRBV5-1 CASSPAGLPLGEQYF TGCGCCAGCAGCCCAGCGGGACTACCTCTGGGGGAGCAGTACTTC
many TRBD1 15 TRBJ1-1 TRBV20-1 CSARPGQGLNTEAFF TGCAGTGCTAGACCGGGACAGGGGTTGAACACTGAAGCTTTCTTT
. TRBD1 14 TRBJ2-5 TRBV12-3/TRBV12-4 CASSIGQGREPQYF TGTGCCAGCAGTATAGGACAGGGGAGGGAGCCCCAGTACTTC
. TRBD1 11 TRBJ2-5 TRBV29-1 CSGTGEETQYF TGCAGCGGAACAGGGGAAGAGACCCAGTACTTC